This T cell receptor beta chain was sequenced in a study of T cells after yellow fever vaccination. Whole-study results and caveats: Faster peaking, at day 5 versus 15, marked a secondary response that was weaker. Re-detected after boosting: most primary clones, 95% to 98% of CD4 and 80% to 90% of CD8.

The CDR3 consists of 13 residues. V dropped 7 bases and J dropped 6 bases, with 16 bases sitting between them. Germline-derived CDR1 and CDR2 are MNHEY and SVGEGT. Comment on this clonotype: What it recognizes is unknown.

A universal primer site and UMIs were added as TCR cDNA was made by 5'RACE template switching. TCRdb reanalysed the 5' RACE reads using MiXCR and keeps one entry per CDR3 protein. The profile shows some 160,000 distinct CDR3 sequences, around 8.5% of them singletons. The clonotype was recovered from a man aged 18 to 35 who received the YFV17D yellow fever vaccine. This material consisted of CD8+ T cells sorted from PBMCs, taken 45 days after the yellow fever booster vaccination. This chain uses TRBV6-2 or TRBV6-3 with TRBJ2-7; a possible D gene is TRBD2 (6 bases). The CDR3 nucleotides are TGTGCCAGCACCACGACAAGCGGGTTCGAGCAGTACTTC. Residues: CASTTTSGFEQYF.